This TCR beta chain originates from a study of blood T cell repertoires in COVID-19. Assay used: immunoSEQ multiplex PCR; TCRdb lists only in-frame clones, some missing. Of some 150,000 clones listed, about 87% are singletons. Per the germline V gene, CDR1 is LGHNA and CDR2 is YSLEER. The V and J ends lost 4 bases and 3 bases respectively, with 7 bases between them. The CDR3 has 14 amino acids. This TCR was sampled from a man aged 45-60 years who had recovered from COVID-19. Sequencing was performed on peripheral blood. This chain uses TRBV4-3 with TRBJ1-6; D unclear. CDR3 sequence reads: CASSRDYYNSPLHF. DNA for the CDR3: TGCGCCAGCAGCCGCGACTACTATAATTCACCCCTCCACTTT.